The rows below give T cell receptor beta chains drawn from one sample of a study of shared clonotypes between healthy human individuals. TCRdb keeps only in-frame clones here, not all; method: immunoSEQ multiplex PCR. The sample has fewer than 400,000 clones, roughly 70% seen once; the top ten hold about a tenth. The sample consisted of memory CD4+ T cells sorted from blood. The source of these receptors is a man younger than 45 in good health. The CDR3 runs from the conserved cysteine through the conserved F or W. D genes are given only for firm matches. The listing skips clone size in some rows; elsewhere it reads once, few, many or a size class.

size: -; length: 15; D: TRBD1; J: TRBJ2-7; V: TRBV14; CDR3: CASSHSDRALYEQYF; DNA: TGTGCCAGCAGCCATTCTGACAGGGCTCTCTACGAGCAGTACTTC
size: -; length: 15; D: -; J: TRBJ2-4; V: TRBV5-6; CDR3: CASSFRGLGKNIQYF; DNA: TGTGCCAGCAGCTTCCGCGGTCTAGGCAAAAACATTCAGTACTTC
size: -; length: 15; D: -; J: TRBJ2-7; V: TRBV18; CDR3: CASSPYASSSYEQYF; DNA: TGTGCCAGCTCACCATACGCTAGCAGCTCCTACGAGCAGTACTTC
size: few; length: 11; D: -; J: TRBJ1-2; V: TRBV6-5; CDR3: CASRSNYGYTF; DNA: TGTGCCAGCAGATCCAACTATGGCTACACCTTC
size: -; length: 16; D: -; J: TRBJ2-1; V: TRBV10-3; CDR3: CAISDLERGGYNEQFF; DNA: TGTGCCATCAGTGATCTGGAAAGAGGGGGGTACAATGAGCAGTTCTTC
size: -; length: 17; D: TRBD1; J: TRBJ1-5; V: TRBV5-1; CDR3: CASRIRGRGLGSRPQHF; DNA: TGCGCCAGCAGAATCCGGGGCAGGGGGCTCGGTAGTAGGCCCCAGCATTTT
size: -; length: 17; D: TRBD2; J: TRBJ2-3; V: TRBV29-1; CDR3: CSDVPGLAGRYTDTQYF; DNA: TGCAGCGACGTCCCGGGACTAGCCGGGCGATATACAGATACGCAGTATTTT
size: -; length: 15; D: -; J: TRBJ2-7; V: TRBV5-4; CDR3: CASSSAGPNSYEQYF; DNA: TGTGCCAGCAGCTCGGCCGGGCCCAACTCCTACGAGCAGTACTTC
size: -; length: 12; D: TRBD2; J: TRBJ2-3; V: TRBV29-1; CDR3: CSVQTSGDTQYF; DNA: TGCAGCGTTCAAACTAGCGGGGATACGCAGTATTTT
size: few; length: 16; D: TRBD1; J: TRBJ2-7; V: TRBV19; CDR3: CASSTAGTGGSYEQYF; DNA: TGTGCCAGTAGTACGGCCGGGACAGGGGGCTCCTACGAGCAGTACTTC
size: -; length: 14; D: -; J: TRBJ1-5; V: TRBV6-5; CDR3: CASSLLRVIQPQHF; DNA: TGTGCCAGCAGTTTACTCAGGGTCATTCAGCCCCAGCATTTT
size: -; length: 15; D: TRBD2; J: TRBJ2-3; V: TRBV28; CDR3: CASSKLAVVTSTQYF; DNA: TGTGCCAGCAGTAAACTAGCGGTCGTCACTAGTACGCAGTATTTT
size: -; length: 13; D: TRBD1; J: TRBJ2-1; V: TRBV19; CDR3: CASGGQGMLEQFF; DNA: TGTGCCAGTGGAGGACAGGGAATGCTTGAGCAGTTCTTC
size: -; length: 16; D: -; J: TRBJ2-1; V: TRBV5-1; CDR3: CASSLQPDILGDEQFF; DNA: TGCGCCAGCAGCTTGCAACCGGACATATTGGGGGATGAGCAGTTCTTC
size: -; length: 16; D: TRBD1; J: TRBJ1-5; V: TRBV7-3; CDR3: CASSFRGDRKRQPQHF; DNA: TGTGCCAGCAGCTTCCGGGGGGACAGAAAGCGTCAGCCCCAGCATTTT
size: -; length: 15; D: -; J: TRBJ1-1; V: TRBV2; CDR3: CASSGVLRGFAEAFF; DNA: TGTGCCAGCAGTGGCGTATTACGGGGATTCGCTGAAGCTTTCTTT
size: -; length: 18; D: TRBD2; J: TRBJ2-1; V: TRBV9; CDR3: CASSVSDSGMSSYNEQFF; DNA: TGTGCCAGCAGCGTTAGTGATAGCGGGATGAGCTCCTACAATGAGCAGTTCTTC
size: few; length: 13; D: -; J: TRBJ2-7; V: TRBV5-4; CDR3: CASSVRDFVEQYF; DNA: TGTGCCAGCAGCGTAAGGGACTTTGTCGAGCAGTACTTC
size: -; length: 14; D: -; J: TRBJ1-1; V: TRBV6-5; CDR3: CASSRTTGNTEAFF; DNA: TGTGCCAGCAGCCGCACGACAGGGAACACTGAAGCTTTCTTT
size: few; length: 16; D: TRBD1; J: TRBJ1-3; V: TRBV13; CDR3: CASSRGTGFSGNTIYF; DNA: TGTGCCAGCAGCCGAGGGACAGGGTTCTCTGGAAACACCATATATTTT
size: once; length: 14; D: TRBD1; J: TRBJ2-3; V: TRBV2; CDR3: CASSTQGGTDTQYF; DNA: TGTGCCAGTAGTACCCAGGGGGGCACAGATACGCAGTATTTT
size: -; length: 16; D: TRBD1; J: TRBJ2-7; V: TRBV6-1; CDR3: CASSALPGQGAYEQYF; DNA: TGTGCCAGCAGTGCCCTTCCGGGACAGGGGGCCTACGAGCAGTACTTC
size: -; length: 13; D: TRBD1; J: TRBJ1-1; V: TRBV11-3; CDR3: CASSGQANTEAFF; DNA: TGTGCCAGTTCTGGACAGGCGAACACTGAAGCTTTCTTT
size: few; length: 16; D: TRBD1; J: TRBJ2-1; V: TRBV2; CDR3: CASSDYRGGSYNEQFF; DNA: TGTGCCAGCAGTGATTACAGGGGTGGGTCCTACAATGAGCAGTTCTTC
size: -; length: 13; D: -; J: TRBJ2-5; V: TRBV9; CDR3: CASSVRMQETQYF; DNA: TGTGCCAGCAGCGTAAGGATGCAAGAGACCCAGTACTTC
size: -; length: 12; D: TRBD1; J: TRBJ2-5; V: TRBV7-6; CDR3: CASTNRGGSQYF; DNA: TGTGCCAGCACCAACAGGGGCGGGTCCCAGTACTTC
size: -; length: 15; D: -; J: TRBJ1-1; V: TRBV2; CDR3: CASSENRDMNTEAFF; DNA: TGTGCCAGCAGCGAAAACAGGGACATGAACACTGAAGCTTTCTTT
size: -; length: 15; D: TRBD2; J: TRBJ2-5; V: TRBV9; CDR3: CASSGSGRPRETQYF; DNA: TGTGCCAGCAGCGGAAGCGGGAGGCCCCGGGAGACCCAGTACTTC
size: -; length: 13; D: -; J: TRBJ1-1; V: TRBV2; CDR3: CASIRGMNTEAFF; DNA: TGTGCCAGCATTAGGGGAATGAACACTGAAGCTTTCTTT
size: many; length: 17; D: -; J: TRBJ2-1; V: TRBV5-1; CDR3: CASSSLPGEGVNNEQFF; DNA: TGCGCCAGCAGCTCTCTCCCGGGGGAGGGGGTAAACAATGAGCAGTTCTTC
size: -; length: 16; D: TRBD1; J: TRBJ2-7; V: TRBV4-1; CDR3: CASSQGPRGRLYEQYF; DNA: TGCGCCAGCAGCCAAGGACCCAGGGGGCGTCTCTACGAGCAGTACTTC
size: -; length: 14; D: TRBD1; J: TRBJ1-4; V: TRBV28; CDR3: CASSTGVTNEKLFF; DNA: TGTGCCAGCAGTACAGGGGTGACTAATGAAAAACTGTTTTTT
size: few; length: 13; D: -; J: TRBJ2-1; V: TRBV18; CDR3: CASSPNPVDEQFF; DNA: TGTGCCAGCTCACCAAACCCCGTCGATGAGCAGTTCTTC
size: -; length: 15; D: TRBD1; J: TRBJ2-3; V: TRBV19; CDR3: CASSMDRGKLDTQYF; DNA: TGTGCCAGTAGTATGGACAGGGGGAAATTAGATACGCAGTATTTT
size: -; length: 16; D: -; J: TRBJ1-1; V: TRBV11-2; CDR3: CASSSGLHAGNTEAFF; DNA: TGTGCCAGCAGCTCGGGACTCCACGCGGGGAACACTGAAGCTTTCTTT
size: -; length: 16; D: -; J: TRBJ2-7; V: TRBV27; CDR3: CASSFSGGSGPYEQYF; DNA: TGTGCCAGCAGTTTCTCAGGTGGTAGCGGTCCCTACGAGCAGTACTTC
size: -; length: 13; D: TRBD1; J: TRBJ1-2; V: TRBV19; CDR3: CASRGQLAYGYTF; DNA: TGTGCCAGTAGGGGACAGCTCGCCTATGGCTACACCTTC
size: -; length: 13; D: -; J: TRBJ2-1; V: TRBV9; CDR3: CASSPLLSNEQFF; DNA: TGTGCCAGCAGCCCACTATTGTCCAATGAGCAGTTCTTC
size: -; length: 13; D: -; J: TRBJ2-7; V: TRBV7-6; CDR3: CASSSGAGYEQYF; DNA: TGTGCCAGCAGCTCGGGGGCAGGGTACGAGCAGTACTTC
size: -; length: 15; D: -; J: TRBJ2-1; V: TRBV19; CDR3: CASSIGPDPYNEQFF; DNA: TGTGCCAGTAGTATTGGGCCCGACCCATACAATGAGCAGTTCTTC
size: -; length: 15; D: -; J: TRBJ2-5; V: TRBV4-3; CDR3: CASSSRGTIQETQYF; DNA: TGCGCCAGCAGCTCCCGAGGGACGATCCAAGAGACCCAGTACTTC
size: -; length: 14; D: TRBD2; J: TRBJ2-3; V: TRBV5-4; CDR3: CASSLGLAGDTQYF; DNA: TGTGCCAGCAGCTTGGGACTAGCGGGAGATACGCAGTATTTT
size: -; length: 16; D: TRBD2; J: TRBJ2-7; V: TRBV5-1; CDR3: CASSLGLAARGDEQYF; DNA: TGCGCCAGCAGCTTGGGTCTAGCGGCTCGAGGGGACGAGCAGTACTTC
size: -; length: 18; D: TRBD2; J: TRBJ2-2; V: TRBV5-1; CDR3: CASSLTVTGGSGTGELFF; DNA: TGCGCCAGCAGCCTGACGGTGACGGGAGGGAGCGGGACCGGGGAGCTGTTTTTT
size: -; length: 16; D: TRBD2; J: TRBJ2-2; V: TRBV11-3; CDR3: CASSPGLAGGTGELFF; DNA: TGTGCCAGCAGTCCAGGTCTAGCGGGAGGCACCGGGGAGCTGTTTTTT
size: -; length: 14; D: -; J: TRBJ2-3; V: TRBV7-7; CDR3: CASRRLQYTDTQYF; DNA: TGTGCCAGCAGAAGGCTACAATACACAGATACGCAGTATTTT
size: few; length: 19; D: -; J: TRBJ2-2; V: TRBV4-1; CDR3: CASSPNLFGLVGATGELFF; DNA: TGCGCCAGCAGTCCAAACTTATTTGGCCTAGTGGGGGCCACCGGGGAGCTGTTTTTT
size: -; length: 15; D: TRBD2; J: TRBJ2-1; V: TRBV19; CDR3: CASSIDGTRGSQQFF; DNA: TGTGCCAGTAGTATTGACGGGACTAGAGGCTCACAGCAGTTCTTC
size: -; length: 15; D: TRBD2; J: TRBJ2-5; V: TRBV9; CDR3: CASSVWPAGGETQYF; DNA: TGTGCCAGCAGCGTGTGGCCCGCGGGGGGAGAGACCCAGTACTTC
size: -; length: 14; D: -; J: TRBJ1-1; V: TRBV5-1; CDR3: CASSLGGMDTEAFF; DNA: TGCGCCAGCAGCTTAGGGGGGATGGACACTGAAGCTTTCTTT
size: once; length: 16; D: TRBD2; J: TRBJ2-7; V: TRBV5-1; CDR3: CASSVPAGTSGEALDF; DNA: TGCGCCAGCAGTGTTCCTGCCGGGACTAGCGGAGAAGCTCTTGACTTC
size: -; length: 14; D: -; J: TRBJ2-7; V: TRBV6-5; CDR3: CASSTGLNSYEQYF; DNA: TGTGCCAGCAGTACAGGGTTAAACTCCTACGAGCAGTACTTC
size: -; length: 14; D: -; J: TRBJ2-3; V: TRBV7-9; CDR3: CASSLQGASDTQYF; DNA: TGTGCCAGCAGCTTACAAGGGGCGTCAGATACGCAGTATTTT
size: -; length: 14; D: -; J: TRBJ2-3; V: TRBV7-9; CDR3: CASSLTYGTDTQYF; DNA: TGTGCCAGCAGCTTAACCTACGGGACAGATACGCAGTATTTT
size: -; length: 15; D: TRBD2; J: TRBJ2-1; V: TRBV7-2; CDR3: CASSPTTSGRGEQFF; DNA: TGTGCCAGCAGCCCTACGACTAGCGGGAGGGGAGAGCAGTTCTTC